The clone carrying this T cell receptor beta chain has only a few counts. PCR used 60 Vbeta primers and 13 Jbeta primers. Some clones are missing from TCRdb's copy, which holds only in-frame ones; the method was immunoSEQ multiplex PCR. This sample has approximately 90,000 clones, with less than 10% found just once. This sample was taken from a study of cytomegalovirus exposure and HLA in healthy donors. The CDR3 has 17 amino acids. Germline values: CDR1 SEHNR, CDR2 FQNEAQ (reference sequence). Trimming took 5 bases from V and 4 from J; bases not matched to a gene: 12. This receptor was identified in a man in his fifties or sixties in good health and CMV-seronegative. V is TRBV7-9 and J is TRBJ2-2, with 8 bases identical to TRBD1. The sequenced material came from PBMCs. In DNA form, the CDR3 reads TGTGCCAGCAGCCCACCTCCAGGACAGGGAATCACCGGGGAGCTGTTTTTT. Translating gives CASSPPPGQGITGELFF.